The present TCR beta chain was sequenced within a study of OX40 agonist ivuxolimab in advanced cancers. Study-level background: An agonistic human IgG2 monoclonal antibody against OX40 (CD134) was given. Findings and limits, study-wide: Average numbers of expanded clones were greater in CD8+ T cells than in CD4+.

For this clone: What it binds is not known.

TCRdb keeps only in-frame clones here, not all; method: immunoSEQ multiplex PCR. This table has roughly 41,000 clones, around nine tenths appearing once. CDR3 size: 14 residues. V lost 5 bases and J lost 1, with 11 bases in between. The germline gives CDR1 SEHNR, CDR2 FQNEAQ (reference sequence). The source material was CD4+ or CD8+ T cells sorted from blood, sampled in a trial of the OX40 agonist ivuxolimab. V usage is TRBV7-9 and J usage is TRBJ1-1; TRBD1 might be the D (5 bases). The source is an adult with an advanced solid tumor such as melanoma, head and neck, liver or kidney cancer. CDR3: CASSPTRENTEAFF. CDR3 nucleotides: TGTGCCAGCAGCCCCACCAGGGAGAACACTGAAGCTTTCTTT.